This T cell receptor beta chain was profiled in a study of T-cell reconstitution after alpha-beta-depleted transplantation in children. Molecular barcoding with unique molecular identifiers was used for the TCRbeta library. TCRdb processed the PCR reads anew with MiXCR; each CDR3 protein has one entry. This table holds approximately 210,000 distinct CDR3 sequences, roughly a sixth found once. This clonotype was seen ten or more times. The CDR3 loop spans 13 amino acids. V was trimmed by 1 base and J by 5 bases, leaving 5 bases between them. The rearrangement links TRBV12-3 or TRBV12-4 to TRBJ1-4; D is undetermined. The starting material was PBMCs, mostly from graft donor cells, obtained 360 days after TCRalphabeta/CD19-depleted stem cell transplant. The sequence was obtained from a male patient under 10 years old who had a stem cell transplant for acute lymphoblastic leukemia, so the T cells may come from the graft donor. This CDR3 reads CASSLGPNEKLFF. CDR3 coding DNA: TGTGCCAGCAGTTTAGGGCCGAATGAAAAACTGTTTTTT.